These 16 T cell receptor beta chains share one sample of origin, sequenced in a study of shared clonotypes between healthy human individuals. Sequencing was performed with immunoSEQ multiplex PCR; in TCRdb, only in-frame clones are kept and a portion is missing. The sample includes hundreds of thousands of clones, approximately 97% of them seen just once. Material for sequencing was naive CD4+ T cells sorted from blood. The subset here: CD45RA+ positively selected. These receptors originate from a woman in her twenties or thirties in good health.

V is TRBV28 and J is TRBJ1-2, with D possibly matching TRBD1 (5 bases). CDR1 and CDR2 (germline): MDHEN, SYDVKM. The CDR3 spans 14 residues. V dropped 4 bases and J dropped 5 bases, with 14 bases sitting between them. The CDR3 protein is CASSSAQGKYGYTF. The CDR3 DNA sequence: TGTGCCAGCAGTTCCGCCCAGGGTAAATATGGCTACACCTTC.

The rearrangement links TRBV5-1 to TRBJ1-3, with D perhaps matching TRBD1 (5 bases). Trimming took 0 bases from V and 2 from J, leaving 9 bases between them. Germline V gives CDR1 SGHRS, CDR2 YFSETQ. The CDR3 covers 15 residues. CDR3 in DNA: TGCGCCAGCAGCTTGGCCAGGGAACCTGGAAACACCATATATTTT. It encodes CASSLAREPGNTIYF. The variable domain in full, completed from reference TRBV5-1 and TRBJ1-3, reads KAGVTQTPRYLIKTRGQQVTLSCSPISGHRSVSWYQQTPGQGLQFLFEYFSETQRNKGNFPGRFSGRQFSNSRSEMNVSTLELGDSALYLCASSLAREPGNTIYFGEGSWLTVV.

This sequence joins TRBV18 and TRBJ2-7, with D uncertain. The CDR3 length is 13 residues. With 0 bases removed from V and 2 bases from J, the gap between germline ends came to 5 bases. In germline, CDR1 is KGHSH, CDR2 LQKENI. The CDR3: CASSPPITYEQYF. The CDR3 bases are TGTGCCAGCTCACCACCTATCACCTACGAGCAGTACTTC.

The V and J genes are TRBV5-6 and TRBJ1-4; 9 nucleotides match TRBD1. The trim removed 5 bases at V and 9 bases at J, leaving 8 bases unmatched. Germline CDR1 reads SGHDT; CDR2 reads YYEEEE. The CDR3 is made up of 14 amino acids. Here the CDR3 reads CASRSGTGSKKLFF. The CDR3 region has the DNA TGTGCCAGCAGATCCGGGACAGGGTCGAAAAAACTGTTTTTT.

The chain carries TRBV6-5 and TRBJ2-1; 9 bases map to TRBD2. CDR1 is MNHEY and CDR2 is SVGAGI in the germline V gene. This CDR3 region has 16 residues. After removal of 0 bases from V and 6 bases from J, the junction contained 6 bases not matched to a gene. CDR3 sequence: CASSYSVTSGVNEQFF. The CDR3 nucleotides read TGTGCCAGCAGTTACTCGGTGACTAGCGGTGTCAATGAGCAGTTCTTC.

The J gene is TRBJ1-2, the V gene TRBV6-6; D might be TRBD1 (5 bases). Germline V gene data show CDR1 as MNHNY and CDR2 as SVGAGI (reference sequence). Between the trimmed V and J ends, which lost 6 bases and 6 bases, there was a span of 14 bases. The CDR3 is 13 residues long. CDR3 sequence reads: CASSQQVSDGYTF. The CDR3 bases are TGTGCCAGCAGCCAACAGGTATCAGATGGCTACACCTTC.

The chain employs TRBV5-4 and TRBJ1-3; 7 bases are shared with TRBD1. CDR1 and CDR2 from the germline V gene are SGHNT and YYREEE (reference sequence). The ends lost 3 bases at V and 0 bases at J; junction bases unmatched: 6. The CDR3 covers 16 residues. The CDR3 DNA reads TGTGCCAGCAGCTCCCCTGGGACAGCCTCTGGAAACACCATATATTTT. Amino acids: CASSSPGTASGNTIYF.

The rearrangement uses TRBV10-3 and TRBJ2-7; no clear D gene. The germline gives CDR1 ENHRY, CDR2 SYGVKD. This CDR3 region has 12 residues. Trimming took off 6 bases at V and 9 bases at J, with 15 bases between the two ends. In DNA, the CDR3 is TGTGCCATCAGGGCTGACTTGGGGTTGCAGTACTTC. As protein: CAIRADLGLQYF.

The chain carries TRBV2 and TRBJ2-6; D is unclear. This CDR3 is 15 amino acids long. With 6 bases removed from V and 2 bases from J, the gap between germline ends came to 11 bases. Germline V gives CDR1 SNHLY, CDR2 FYNNEI. The CDR3 DNA follows: TGTGCCAGCAGAGCTCTAGGGACTGGGGCCAACGTCCTGACTTTC. Protein sequence: CASRALGTGANVLTF.

A single count supports this clone. The sample has other DNA sequences that encode this CDR3 too. The chain joins TRBV29-1 to TRBJ1-2; D is undetermined. The germline V and J ends were trimmed by 4 bases and 2 bases, with 5 bases remaining between them. This CDR3 is built from 11 residues. Germline CDR1 SQVTM, CDR2 ANQGSEA. The CDR3 spells CSVGQNYGYTF. The CDR3 DNA sequence: TGCAGCGTTGGCCAGAACTATGGCTACACCTTC.

The genes are TRBV28 and TRBJ1-5, with D tentatively TRBD1 (6 bases). The V end lost 5 bases, the J end lost 1 base, and 15 bases lay between the germline ends. CDR1 is MDHEN and CDR2 is SYDVKM in the germline V gene. The CDR3 is 16 amino acids. CDR3 bases: TGTGCCAGCAGTCTACTGGGACACCAAAGCAATCAGCCCCAGCATTTT. Translation gives CASSLLGHQSNQPQHF.

This sequence joins TRBV5-6 and TRBJ2-2, with 9 bases fitting TRBD2. Germline V gives CDR1 SGHDT, CDR2 YYEEEE. V was clipped by 5 bases and J by 1 base; unmatched bases: 3. The CDR3 runs to 15 residues. CDR3 coding DNA: TGTGCCAGCAGTCGACTAGCGGTGAACACCGGGGAGCTGTTTTTT. The encoded protein is CASSRLAVNTGELFF. The entire variable domain, with the rest obtained from reference TRBV5-6 and TRBJ2-2, is as follows: DAGVTQSPTHLIKTRGQQVTLRCSPKSGHDTVSWYQQALGQGPQFIFQYYEEEERQRGNFPDRFSGHQFPNYSSELNVNALLLGDSALYLCASSRLAVNTGELFFGEGSRLTVL.

The chain joins TRBV7-2 to TRBJ1-2; 9 nucleotides match TRBD1. Per the germline V gene, CDR1 is SGHTA and CDR2 is FQGNSA. The CDR3 runs to 16 residues. V gave up 4 bases and J gave up 1 base; unmatched junction bases: 7. CDR3 amino acids: CASSYKGTGNNYGYTF. In DNA form, the CDR3 reads TGTGCCAGCAGCTACAAAGGGACAGGGAATAACTATGGCTACACCTTC.

V usage is TRBV6-1 and J usage is TRBJ1-1, with D unresolved. The V and J ends lost 2 bases and 7 bases respectively, with 8 bases between them. CDR3 size: 12 residues. Germline assignment: CDR1 MNHNS and CDR2 SASEGT. CDR3 amino acids: CASSEIVYEAFF. CDR3 DNA: TGTGCCAGCAGTGAAATCGTATATGAAGCTTTCTTT.

The gene calls are TRBV5-1 and TRBJ2-7; the match to TRBD1 covers 7 bases. From germline, CDR1 is SGHRS and CDR2 YFSETQ. The CDR3 is 14 amino acids. V trimming: 0 bases; J trimming: 6 bases; junction bases outside the gene matches: 6. The CDR3 here is CASSLDTGAAEQYF. The CDR3 nucleotides read TGCGCCAGCAGCTTGGATACAGGGGCGGCCGAGCAGTACTTC. Looking up the rest from reference TRBV5-1 and TRBJ2-7 gives the full variable domain: KAGVTQTPRYLIKTRGQQVTLSCSPISGHRSVSWYQQTPGQGLQFLFEYFSETQRNKGNFPGRFSGRQFSNSRSEMNVSTLELGDSALYLCASSLDTGAAEQYFGPGTRLTVT.

V usage is TRBV5-1 and J usage is TRBJ1-2; no firm D call. V was clipped by 0 bases and J by 1 base, with 10 bases between them. Germline V gives CDR1 SGHRS, CDR2 YFSETQ. The CDR3 length is 15 residues. CDR3 sequence (DNA): TGCGCCAGCAGCTTGGTGACCGATTTTAACTATGGCTACACCTTC. Protein: CASSLVTDFNYGYTF.